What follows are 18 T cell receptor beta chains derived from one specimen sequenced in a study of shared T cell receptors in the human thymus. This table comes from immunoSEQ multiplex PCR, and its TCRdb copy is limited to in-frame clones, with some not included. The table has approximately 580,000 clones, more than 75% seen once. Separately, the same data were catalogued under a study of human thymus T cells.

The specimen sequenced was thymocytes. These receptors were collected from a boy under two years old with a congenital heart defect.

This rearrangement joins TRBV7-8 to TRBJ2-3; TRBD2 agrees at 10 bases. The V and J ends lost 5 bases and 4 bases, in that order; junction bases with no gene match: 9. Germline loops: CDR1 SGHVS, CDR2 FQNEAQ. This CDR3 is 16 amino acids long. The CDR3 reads CASSAKREGLPDTQYF. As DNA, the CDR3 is TGTGCCAGCAGCGCAAAGCGGGAGGGCCTTCCAGATACGCAGTATTTT.

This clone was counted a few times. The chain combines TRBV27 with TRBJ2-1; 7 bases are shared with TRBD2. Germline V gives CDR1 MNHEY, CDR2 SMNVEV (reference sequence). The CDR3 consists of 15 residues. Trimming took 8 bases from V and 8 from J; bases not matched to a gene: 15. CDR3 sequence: CASHPLPGGCDEQFF. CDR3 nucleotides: TGTGCCAGCCACCCCCTACCGGGAGGCTGCGATGAGCAGTTCTTC.

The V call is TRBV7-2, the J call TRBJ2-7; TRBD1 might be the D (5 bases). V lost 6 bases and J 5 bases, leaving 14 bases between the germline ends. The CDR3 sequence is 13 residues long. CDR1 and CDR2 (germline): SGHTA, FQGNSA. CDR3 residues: CASRPQGAHEQYF. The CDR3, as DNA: TGTGCCAGCAGACCGCAGGGCGCCCACGAGCAGTACTTC.

The CDR3 is CASSTGQGNCEQYF. Here the CDR3 DNA reads TGTGCCAGCAGTACCGGACAGGGAAATTGCGAGCAGTACTTC. The chain recombines TRBV6-1 with TRBJ2-5; 8 bases align to TRBD1. The DNA matches TRBJ2-7 better at its end, which makes the J call doubtful. The germline V gene encodes CDR1 MNHNS and CDR2 SASEGT. The CDR3 totals 14 residues.

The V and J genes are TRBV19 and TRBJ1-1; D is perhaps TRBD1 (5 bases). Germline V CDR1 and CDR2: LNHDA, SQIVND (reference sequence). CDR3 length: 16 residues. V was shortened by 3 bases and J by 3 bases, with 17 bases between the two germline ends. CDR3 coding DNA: TGTGCCAGTAGTATTGCGGCAGGGCATTGGTACACTGAAGCTTTCTTT. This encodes CASSIAAGHWYTEAFF. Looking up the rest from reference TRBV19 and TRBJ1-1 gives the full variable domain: DGGITQSPKYLFRKEGQNVTLSCEQNLNHDAMYWYRQDPGQGLRLIYYSQIVNDFQKGDIAEGYSVSREKKESFPLTVTSAQKNPTAFYLCASSIAAGHWYTEAFFGQGTRLTVV.

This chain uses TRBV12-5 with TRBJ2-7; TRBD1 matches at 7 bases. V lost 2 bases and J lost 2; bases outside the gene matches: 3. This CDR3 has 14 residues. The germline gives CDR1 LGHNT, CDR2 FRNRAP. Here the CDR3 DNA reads TGTGCTAGTGGTTTGCGGCAGGGGGCCTACGAGCAGTACTTC. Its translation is CASGLRQGAYEQYF.

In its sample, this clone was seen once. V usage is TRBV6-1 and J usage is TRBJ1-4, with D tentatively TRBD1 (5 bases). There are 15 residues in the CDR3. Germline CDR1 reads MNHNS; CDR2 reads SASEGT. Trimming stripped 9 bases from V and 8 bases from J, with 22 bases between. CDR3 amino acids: CASSQVQGRFEKLFF. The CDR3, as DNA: TGTGCCAGTTCACAAGTGCAGGGCCGGTTCGAAAAACTGTTTTTT.

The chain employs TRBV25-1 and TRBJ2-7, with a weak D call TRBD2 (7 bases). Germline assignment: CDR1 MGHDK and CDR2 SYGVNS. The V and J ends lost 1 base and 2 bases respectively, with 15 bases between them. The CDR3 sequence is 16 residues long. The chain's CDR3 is CASSEWGGGGAYEQYF. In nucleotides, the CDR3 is TGTGCCAGCAGTGAATGGGGCGGCGGGGGCGCCTACGAGCAGTACTTC.

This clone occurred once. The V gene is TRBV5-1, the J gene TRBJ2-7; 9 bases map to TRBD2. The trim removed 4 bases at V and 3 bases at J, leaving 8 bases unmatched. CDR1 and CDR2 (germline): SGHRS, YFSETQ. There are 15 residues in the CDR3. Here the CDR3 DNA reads TGCGCCAGCAGCCTGGGACTAGCTATTTACTACGAGCAGTACTTC. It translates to CASSLGLAIYYEQYF.

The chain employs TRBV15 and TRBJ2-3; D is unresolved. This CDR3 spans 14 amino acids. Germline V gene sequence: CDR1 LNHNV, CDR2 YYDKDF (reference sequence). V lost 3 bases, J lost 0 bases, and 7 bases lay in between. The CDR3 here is CATSSLTSTDTQYF. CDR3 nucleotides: TGTGCCACCAGCAGTTTAACTAGCACAGATACGCAGTATTTT.

The CDR3 sequence is CAWSVSGTIGGYTF. In nucleotides, the CDR3 is TGTGCCTGGAGTGTAAGCGGGACAATTGGTGGCTACACCTTC. The chain links TRBV30 to TRBJ1-2, with a tentative D call TRBD1 (6 bases). The CDR3 is 14 amino acids. Trimming shortened V by 0 bases and J by 7 bases, and 15 bases separated the two germline ends. In germline, CDR1 is GTSNPN, CDR2 SVGIG (reference sequence).

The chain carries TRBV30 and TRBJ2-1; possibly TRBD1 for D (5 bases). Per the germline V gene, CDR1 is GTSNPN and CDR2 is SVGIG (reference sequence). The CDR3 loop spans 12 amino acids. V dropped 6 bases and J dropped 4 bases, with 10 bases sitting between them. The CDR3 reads CACYGAYNEQFF. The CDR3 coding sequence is TGTGCCTGCTATGGGGCTTACAATGAGCAGTTCTTC. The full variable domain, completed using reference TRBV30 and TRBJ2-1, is SQTIHQWPATLVQPVGSPLSLECTVEGTSNPNLYWYRQAAGRGLQLLFYSVGIGQISSEVPQNLSASRPQDRQFILSSKKLLLSDSGFYLCACYGAYNEQFFGPGTRLTVL.

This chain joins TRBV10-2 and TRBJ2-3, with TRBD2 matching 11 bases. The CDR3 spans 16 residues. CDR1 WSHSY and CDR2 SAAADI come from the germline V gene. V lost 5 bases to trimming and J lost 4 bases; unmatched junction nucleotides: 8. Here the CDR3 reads CASSFSGRARPDTQYF. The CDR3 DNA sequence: TGCGCCAGCAGTTTTAGCGGGAGGGCCCGGCCAGATACGCAGTATTTT.

CDR3 DNA sequence: TGTGCCAGCAGCCGGGGGGGTGTAACAACTAATGAAAAACTGTTTTTT. As protein: CASSRGGVTTNEKLFF. The chain employs TRBV4-2 and TRBJ1-4; a possible D gene is TRBD1 (5 bases). V lost 4 bases and J 0 bases, leaving 12 bases between the germline ends. The CDR3 runs 16 residues. Germline values: CDR1 LGHNA, CDR2 YNFKEQ.

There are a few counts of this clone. CDR3 coding DNA: TGTGCCAGCAGTGACTTCCCTAGCGGGTACCAAGAGACCCAGTACTTC. Amino acids: CASSDFPSGYQETQYF. The rearrangement links TRBV6-4 to TRBJ2-5; 8 positions match TRBD2. Trimming removed 1 base from V and 0 bases from J; junction bases left unmatched: 4. The germline V gene has CDR1 MRHNA and CDR2 SNTAGT. The CDR3 runs 16 residues.

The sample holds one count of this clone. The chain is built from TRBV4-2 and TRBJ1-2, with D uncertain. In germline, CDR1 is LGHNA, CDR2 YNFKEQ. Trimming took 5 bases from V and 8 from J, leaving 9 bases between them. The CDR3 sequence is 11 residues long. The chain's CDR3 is CASSTGEGYTF. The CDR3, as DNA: TGTGCCAGCAGCACCGGGGAGGGCTACACCTTC.

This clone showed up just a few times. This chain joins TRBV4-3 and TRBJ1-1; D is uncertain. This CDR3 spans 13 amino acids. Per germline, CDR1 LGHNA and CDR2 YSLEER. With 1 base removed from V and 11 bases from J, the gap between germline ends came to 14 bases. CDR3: CASSQVATRRAFF. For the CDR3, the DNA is TGCGCCAGCAGCCAAGTTGCAACCCGGCGGGCTTTCTTT.

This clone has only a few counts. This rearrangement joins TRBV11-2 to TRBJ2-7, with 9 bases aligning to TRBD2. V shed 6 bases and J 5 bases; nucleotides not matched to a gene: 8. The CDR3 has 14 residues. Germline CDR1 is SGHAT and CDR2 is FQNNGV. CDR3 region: CASRREREDDEQYF. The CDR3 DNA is TGTGCCAGCAGACGAGAGCGGGAGGATGACGAGCAGTACTTC.